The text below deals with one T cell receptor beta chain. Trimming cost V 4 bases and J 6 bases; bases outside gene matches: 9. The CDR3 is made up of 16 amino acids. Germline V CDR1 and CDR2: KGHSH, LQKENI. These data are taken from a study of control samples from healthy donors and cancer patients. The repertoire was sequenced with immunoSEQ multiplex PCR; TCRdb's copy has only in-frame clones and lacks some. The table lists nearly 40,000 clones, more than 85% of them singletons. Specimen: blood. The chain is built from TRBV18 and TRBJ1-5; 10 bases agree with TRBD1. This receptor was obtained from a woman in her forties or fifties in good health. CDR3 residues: CASSRRDRGDVQPQHF. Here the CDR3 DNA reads TGTGCCAGCTCACGAAGGGACAGGGGAGACGTTCAGCCCCAGCATTTT.